This TCR beta chain was sequenced in a study of T cell responses to AZD1222 COVID-19 vaccine. Study details: Pooling covered second doses at about 4 or about 12 weeks.

Some clones are missing from TCRdb's copy, which holds only in-frame ones; the method was immunoSEQ multiplex PCR. Among 90,000 to 130,000 clones listed, roughly 85% were seen once. Study-wide points: Repertoires were obtained only post-peak T cell response. Among the donors, most were white British and more were female, and clonal diversity was possibly underestimated. A reported finding is that nearly half of spike-specific TCRs target unmutated variant regions.

Concerning this clone: What it recognizes is unknown.

Source: peripheral blood, taken on day 0 of AZD1222 vaccination. This receptor was identified in an adult in good health.

The CDR3 is CASSRVAGGQRTDTQYF. In nucleotides, the CDR3 is TGTGCCAGCAGCCGGGTGGCGGGCGGACAGCGCACAGATACGCAGTATTTT. The chain has TRBV7-9 and TRBJ2-3, with a weak D call TRBD1 (6 bases). CDR1 is SEHNR, CDR2 FQNEAQ, per germline (reference sequence). The V end lost 5 bases, the J end lost 1 base, and 19 bases lay between the germline ends. This CDR3 region has 17 residues.